This T cell receptor (beta chain) was profiled in a study of blood T cell repertoires in COVID-19 (dated by TCRdb to about 2020). Concerning the study at large: Collaborator samples came from the United States, Italy and Spain and covered acute and convalescent phases of COVID-19. The material from the prospective study consisted of cDNA or gDNA derived from T cells, B-cell-depleted T cells, or PBMCs. Deeply sampled blood TCRbeta repertoires from subjects exposed to, actively infected with, or recovered from COVID-19 were included in the dataset. A freely available public database, intended as a resource for researchers studying the immune response to SARS-CoV-2, is where the repertoires were released. Samples were obtained from the ongoing ImmuneRACE study (first 160 participants) and from 950 to 1,500 subjects provided by 6 global collaborators. A de-identified subject ID, COVID-19 status, age in years and sex were almost always included in the sample metadata. Where available, HLA class I and class II types were obtained from metadata supplied by the sample provider rather than from assay-based typing. The study at large found these results: How much clinical and demographic metadata was included differed by source and by participant, and the metadata was provided uncurated.

The germline V gene supplies CDR1 MDHEN and CDR2 SYDVKM. The CDR3 runs 15 amino acids, cysteine and phenylalanine included. Only the CDR3 region is kept as DNA, spanning 45 bases read in frame from base 1. Trimming accounts for 3 bases at V and 12 bases at J, while the number of junction bases matched to no gene is 9. TCRbeta CDR3 regions were amplified from genomic DNA using the immunoSEQ Assay, a bias-controlled multiplex PCR. In the paper's pipeline: The number of nucleated cells in each sample was estimated from the amplification of reference gene primers within the assay. To quantify the absolute abundance of each unique TCRbeta CDR3 rearrangement, sequence reads were collapsed and filtered. For each sample, productive Simpson clonality was calculated by taking the square root of Simpson's diversity index across productive rearrangements. In TCRdb, the immuneACCESS table is reduced to in-frame sequences with V and J assigned. These tables do not hold every clone; where another copy was compared, an unresolved V gene accounts for under half, and the others remain unexplained. V and J calls plus clone size are reproduced from that table; the DNA served to infer D and trimming. The sample yields about 140,000 clones; about 80% were counted once. 1.6% of the sample comes from the top ten.

Note on this clone: What antigen it recognizes has not been identified. Base qualities are not recorded, but no much larger clone differs from it by a single base.

The collaborating institutions used their own protocols to collect whole blood in K2EDTA tubes. For TCRbeta analysis, collaborators shipped samples as frozen whole blood, isolated PBMCs, or DNA extracted from either of those sample types. This chain joins TRBV28 to TRBJ2-1, with 12 junctional bases fitting TRBD2. The sequenced material came from peripheral blood. This receptor was taken from a human donor in a cohort sampled during active COVID-19. DNA sequence: TGTGCCAGCAGTTTCTCTAGCGGGAGGGCCGTCGGGCAGTTCTTC. It codes for CASSFSSGRAVGQFF.